Listed below are T cell receptor beta chains from one sample, sequenced in a study of T cell changes during pregnancy in multiple sclerosis. Produced via immunoSEQ multiplex PCR; TCRdb's table is partial and in-frame only. Seen here are 80,000 to 100,000 clones, about nine tenths observed once, and the top ten hold around 1.7%. The specimen was peripheral blood, collected after pregnancy. All receptors derive from a female donor in good health, enrolled as a control in a pregnancy study. Each CDR3 is given with its conserved first and last residue. The order of the fields is V gene, J gene, CDR3 protein.

>TRBV27|TRBJ1-1
CASSLSAGNTEAFF
>TRBV6-6|TRBJ1-5
CASSYIGVNQPQHF
>TRBV9|TRBJ2-7
CASSGQGAGEQYF
>TRBV11-2|TRBJ1-2
CASSGGGRYGYTF
>TRBV7-2|TRBJ1-5
CASSPHGTTLNQPQHF
>TRBV29-1|TRBJ1-2
CSVEVTTGFRNGYTF
>TRBV2|TRBJ1-4
CASVAGEVLFF
>TRBV7-6|TRBJ2-3
CASSLRAGRTLTDTQYF
>TRBV7-2|TRBJ2-3
CASSLRHRETDTQYF
>TRBV9|TRBJ1-2
CASSEGTGTLGYTF
>TRBV19|TRBJ2-6
CASRGGSGSSGANVLTF
>TRBV2|TRBJ1-5
CASRAGNQPQHF
>TRBV7-2|TRBJ1-6
CASSSSQGSSYNSPLHF
>TRBV14|TRBJ2-7
CASSQPTGTSGFYEQYF
>TRBV5-4|TRBJ2-5
CASSLARQETQYF
>TRBV4-1|TRBJ2-3
CASSQDLIGRQGGTDTQYF
>TRBV7-2|TRBJ2-3
CASSLVGTSGGARDTQYF
>TRBV5-1|TRBJ2-3
CASSLGGGAPTDTQYF
>TRBV7-2|TRBJ2-1
CASSFTGTGIEQFF
>TRBV7-6|TRBJ2-1
CASSLASGGQNEQFF
>TRBV18|TRBJ2-5
CASSGPPGGQETQYF
>TRBV7-9|TRBJ2-3
CASSLGLFRPGRRADTQYF
>TRBV6-5|TRBJ1-2
CASSYQDRGKEGYTF
>TRBV4-2|TRBJ2-1
CASSQDYSNNEQFF
>TRBV7-8|TRBJ2-5
CASSLATQETQYF
>TRBV6-5|TRBJ1-2
CASSPQGGSKYGYTF
>TRBV2|TRBJ2-7
CARPPRRESSYEQYF